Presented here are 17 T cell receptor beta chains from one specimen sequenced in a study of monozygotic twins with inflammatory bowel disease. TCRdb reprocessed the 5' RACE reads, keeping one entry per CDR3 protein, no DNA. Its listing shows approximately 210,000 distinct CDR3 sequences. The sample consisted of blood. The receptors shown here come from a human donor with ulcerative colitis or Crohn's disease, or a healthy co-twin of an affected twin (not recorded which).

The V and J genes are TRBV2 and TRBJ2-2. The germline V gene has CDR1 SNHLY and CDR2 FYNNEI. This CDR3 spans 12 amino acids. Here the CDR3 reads CASSVGSGELFF.

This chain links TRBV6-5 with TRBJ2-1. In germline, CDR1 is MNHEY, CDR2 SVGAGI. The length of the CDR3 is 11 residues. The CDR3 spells CASSYGIEQFF.

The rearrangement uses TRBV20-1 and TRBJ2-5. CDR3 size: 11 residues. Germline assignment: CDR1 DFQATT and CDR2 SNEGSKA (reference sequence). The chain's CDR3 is CSASFSEAQYF.

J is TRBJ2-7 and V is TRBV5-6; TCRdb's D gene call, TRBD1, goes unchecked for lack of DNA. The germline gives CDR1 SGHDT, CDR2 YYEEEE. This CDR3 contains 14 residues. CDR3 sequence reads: CASSLGTNSYEQYF. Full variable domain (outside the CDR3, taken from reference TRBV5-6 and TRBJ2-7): DAGVTQSPTHLIKTRGQQVTLRCSPKSGHDTVSWYQQALGQGPQFIFQYYEEEERQRGNFPDRFSGHQFPNYSSELNVNALLLGDSALYLCASSLGTNSYEQYFGPGTRLTVT.

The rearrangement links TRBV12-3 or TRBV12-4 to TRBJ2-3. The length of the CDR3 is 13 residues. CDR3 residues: CASGLFSTDTQYF.

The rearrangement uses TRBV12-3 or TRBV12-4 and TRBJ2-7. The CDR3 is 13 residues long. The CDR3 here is CASSLLFDYEQYF.

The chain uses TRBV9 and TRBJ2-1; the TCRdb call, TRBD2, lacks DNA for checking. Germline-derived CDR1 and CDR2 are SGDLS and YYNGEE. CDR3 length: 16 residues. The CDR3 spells CASSAQGTSGYNEQFF.

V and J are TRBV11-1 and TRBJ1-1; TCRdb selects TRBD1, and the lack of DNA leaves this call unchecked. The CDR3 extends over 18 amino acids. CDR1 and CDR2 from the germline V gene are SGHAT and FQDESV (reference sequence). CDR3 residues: CASSLDVGQGARRAEAFF.

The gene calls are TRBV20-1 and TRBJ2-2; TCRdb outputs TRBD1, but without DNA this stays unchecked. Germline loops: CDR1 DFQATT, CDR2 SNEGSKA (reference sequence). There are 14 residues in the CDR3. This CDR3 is CSARKGGNTGELFF.

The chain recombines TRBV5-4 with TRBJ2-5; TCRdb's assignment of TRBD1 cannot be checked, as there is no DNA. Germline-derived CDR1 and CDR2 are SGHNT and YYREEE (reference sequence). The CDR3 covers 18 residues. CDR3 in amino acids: CASSLGPQASTGQETQYF.

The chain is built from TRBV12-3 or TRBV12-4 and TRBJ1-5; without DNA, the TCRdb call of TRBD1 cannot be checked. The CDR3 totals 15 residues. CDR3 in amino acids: CASSAQGGSNQPQHF.

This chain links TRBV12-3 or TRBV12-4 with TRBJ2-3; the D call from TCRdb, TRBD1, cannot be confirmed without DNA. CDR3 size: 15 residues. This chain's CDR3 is CASRSDAGGTDTQYF.

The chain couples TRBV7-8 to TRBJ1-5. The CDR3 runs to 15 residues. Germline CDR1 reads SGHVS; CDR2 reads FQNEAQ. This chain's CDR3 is CASSPVRVGGSPQHF.

CDR3 amino acids: CASRRTEETQYF. V gene TRBV6-1 combines with J gene TRBJ2-5. CDR3 length equals 12 residues. The germline CDR1 and CDR2 sequences are MNHNS and SASEGT.

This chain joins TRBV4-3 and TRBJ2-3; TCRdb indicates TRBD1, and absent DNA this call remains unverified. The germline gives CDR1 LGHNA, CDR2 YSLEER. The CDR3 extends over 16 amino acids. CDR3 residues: CASSPFPAGVSDTQYF.

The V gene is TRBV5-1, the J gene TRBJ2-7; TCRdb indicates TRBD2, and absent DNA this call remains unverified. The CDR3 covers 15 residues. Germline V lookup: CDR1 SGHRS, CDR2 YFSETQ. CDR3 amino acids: CASSLGGLNSYEQYF.

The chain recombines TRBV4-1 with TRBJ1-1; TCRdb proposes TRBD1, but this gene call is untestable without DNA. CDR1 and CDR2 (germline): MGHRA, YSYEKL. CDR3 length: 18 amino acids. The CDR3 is CASSQDRGSAGSNTEAFF.